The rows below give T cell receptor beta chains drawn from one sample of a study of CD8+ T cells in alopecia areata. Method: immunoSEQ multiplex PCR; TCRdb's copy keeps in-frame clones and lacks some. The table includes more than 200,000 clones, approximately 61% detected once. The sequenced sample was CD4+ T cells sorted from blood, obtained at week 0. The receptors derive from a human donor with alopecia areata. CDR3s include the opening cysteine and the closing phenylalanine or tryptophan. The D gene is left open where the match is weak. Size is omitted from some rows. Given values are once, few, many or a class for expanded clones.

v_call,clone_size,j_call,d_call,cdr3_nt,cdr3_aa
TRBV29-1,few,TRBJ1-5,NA,TGCAGCGTTGCCTCAGTACAGGGCCAGCCCCAGCATTTT,CSVASVQGQPQHF
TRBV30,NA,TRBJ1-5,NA,TGTGCCTGGAAGGACCCCAATCAGCCCCAGCATTTT,CAWKDPNQPQHF
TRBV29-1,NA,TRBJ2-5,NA,TGCAGCTCCCTGGGGCCACAAGAGACCCAGTACTTC,CSSLGPQETQYF
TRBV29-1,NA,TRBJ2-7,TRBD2,TGCAGCGTTGTTCCATTTTTCGGGGGGTCCTCGTACGAGCAGTACTTC,CSVVPFFGGSSYEQYF
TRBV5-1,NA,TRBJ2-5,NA,TGCGCCAGCAGCTCACAGGGACCCAGGGAGACCCAGTACTTC,CASSSQGPRETQYF
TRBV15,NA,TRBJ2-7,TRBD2,TGTGCCACCAGCACCCTAGCGGGGACCTACGAGCAGTACTTC,CATSTLAGTYEQYF
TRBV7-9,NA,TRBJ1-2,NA,TGTGCCAGCACCCGGGGATCTAACTATGGCTACACCTTC,CASTRGSNYGYTF
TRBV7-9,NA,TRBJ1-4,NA,TGTGCCAGCAGCTTAGTCGTATTGGGCAAGGGAGAAGAAAAACTGTTTTTT,CASSLVVLGKGEEKLFF
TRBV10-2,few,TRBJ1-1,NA,TGCGCCAGCAGTGAAAGAGGGTCCACTGAAGCTTTCTTT,CASSERGSTEAFF
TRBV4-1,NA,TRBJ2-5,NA,TGCGCCAGCAGCCAAGAGTGGTTGCAGGAGACCCAGTACTTC,CASSQEWLQETQYF
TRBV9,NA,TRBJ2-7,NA,TGTGCCAGCAGCTCCCACATTGGGCAGGCAAACGAGCAGTACTTC,CASSSHIGQANEQYF
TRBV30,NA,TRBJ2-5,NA,TGTGCCTGGAGTGTAAAGAGAGGGCAGTACCAAGAGACCCAGTACTTC,CAWSVKRGQYQETQYF
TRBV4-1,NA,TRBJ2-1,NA,TGCGCCAGCAGCCCATTACGGCCCGAACCCAATGAGCAGTTCTTC,CASSPLRPEPNEQFF
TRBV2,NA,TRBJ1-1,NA,TGTGCCAGCAGCTACAGGCCGAACACTGAAGCTTTCTTT,CASSYRPNTEAFF
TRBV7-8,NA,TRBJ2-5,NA,TGTGCCAGCAGCCAGGGACTCATAGAGACCCAGTACTTC,CASSQGLIETQYF
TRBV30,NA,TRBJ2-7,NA,TGTGCCTGGATCGGGTCAGCCTACGAGCAGTACTTC,CAWIGSAYEQYF
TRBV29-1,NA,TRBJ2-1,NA,TGCAGCGTTGCTTGGGGGGCAGGAGAGCAGTTCTTC,CSVAWGAGEQFF
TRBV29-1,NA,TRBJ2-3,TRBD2,TGCAGCGGGGGAGGGGATACGCAGTATTTT,CSGGGDTQYF
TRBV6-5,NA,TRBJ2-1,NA,TGTGCCTGCAGCAGGGGAGGGTCCTACAATGAGCAGTTCTTC,CACSRGGSYNEQFF
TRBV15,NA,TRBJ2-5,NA,TGTGCCACCAGCAGAGATCAGGGAGAGACCCAGTACTTC,CATSRDQGETQYF
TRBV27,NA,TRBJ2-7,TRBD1,TGTGCCAGCAGTTCCTGGACAGGTGGGGGTCACGAGCAGTACTTC,CASSSWTGGGHEQYF
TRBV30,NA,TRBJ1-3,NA,TGTGCCTGGAGCAGGGGCTCTGGAAACACCATATATTTT,CAWSRGSGNTIYF
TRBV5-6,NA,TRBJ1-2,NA,TGTGCCAGCAGCACCAGCGGGGTAGACTATGGCTACACCTTC,CASSTSGVDYGYTF
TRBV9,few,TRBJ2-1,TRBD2,TGTGCCAGCAGCGCAGGACTAGCGGGGTGGGATGAGCAGTTCTTC,CASSAGLAGWDEQFF